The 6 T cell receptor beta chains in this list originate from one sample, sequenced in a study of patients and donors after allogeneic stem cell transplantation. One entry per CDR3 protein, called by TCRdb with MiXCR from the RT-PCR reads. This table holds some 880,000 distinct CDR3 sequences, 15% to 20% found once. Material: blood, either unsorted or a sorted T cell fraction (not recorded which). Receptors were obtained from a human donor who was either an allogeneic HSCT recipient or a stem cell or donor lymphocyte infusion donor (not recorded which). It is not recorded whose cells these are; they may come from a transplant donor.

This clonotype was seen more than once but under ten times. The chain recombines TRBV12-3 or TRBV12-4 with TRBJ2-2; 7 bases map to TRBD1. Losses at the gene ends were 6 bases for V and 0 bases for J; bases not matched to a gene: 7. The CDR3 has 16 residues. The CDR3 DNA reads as TGTGCCAGCAGCACCGAGACAGGGACGAACACCGGGGAGCTGTTTTTT. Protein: CASSTETGTNTGELFF.

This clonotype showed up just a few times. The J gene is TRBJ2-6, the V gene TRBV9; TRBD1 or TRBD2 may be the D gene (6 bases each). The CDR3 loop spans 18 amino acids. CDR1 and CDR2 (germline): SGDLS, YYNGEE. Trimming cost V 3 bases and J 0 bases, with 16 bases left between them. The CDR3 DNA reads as TGTGCCAGCAGCGCACAGTCCGGGGGCCTCTCTGGGGCCAACGTCCTGACTTTC. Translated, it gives CASSAQSGGLSGANVLTF.

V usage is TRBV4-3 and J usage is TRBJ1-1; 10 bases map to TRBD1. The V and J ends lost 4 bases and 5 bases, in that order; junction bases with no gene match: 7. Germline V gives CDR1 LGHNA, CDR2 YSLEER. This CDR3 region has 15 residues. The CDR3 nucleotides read TGCGCCAGCAGCCGGGACAGGGGTCGGGAAACTGAAGCTTTCTTT. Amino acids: CASSRDRGRETEAFF.

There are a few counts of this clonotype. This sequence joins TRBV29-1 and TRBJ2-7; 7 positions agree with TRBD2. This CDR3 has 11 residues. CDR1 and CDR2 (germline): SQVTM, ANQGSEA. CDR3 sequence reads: CSFGGDNEQYF. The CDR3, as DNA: TGCAGTTTTGGGGGGGATAACGAGCAGTACTTC.

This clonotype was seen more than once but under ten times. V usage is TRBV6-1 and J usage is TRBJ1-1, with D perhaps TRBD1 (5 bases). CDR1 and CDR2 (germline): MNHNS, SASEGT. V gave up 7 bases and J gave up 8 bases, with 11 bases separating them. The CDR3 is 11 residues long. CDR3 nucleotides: TGTGCCAGCATTAGGGACGGCGAAGCTTTCTTT. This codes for CASIRDGEAFF.

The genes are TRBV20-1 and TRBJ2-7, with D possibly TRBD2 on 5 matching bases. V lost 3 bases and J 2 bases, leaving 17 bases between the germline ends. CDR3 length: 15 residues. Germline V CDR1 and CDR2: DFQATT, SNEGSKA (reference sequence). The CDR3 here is CSARDLAVATYEQYF. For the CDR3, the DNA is TGCAGTGCTAGGGACCTCGCGGTAGCGACCTACGAGCAGTACTTC.